The 28 T cell receptor beta chains given below trace back to one sample, sequenced in a study of T cell repertoires in cytomegalovirus infection (dated by TCRdb to the late 2010s). Data came from an Illumina HiSeq 1500. The raw public data were reprocessed by TCRdb itself: fastp quality trimming at Q25, MiXCR clonotype calling, in-frame beta chains only. Every entry covers one CDR3 protein and lists the most common genes and DNA from its rows. For this sample the table gives some 480,000 distinct CDR3 sequences, of which roughly a third were detected only once. 17% of the sample lies in the top ten. According to the study, the label for this sample's treatment or condition signals: in vitro stimulation with specific CMV peptide epitopes to enrich CMV-specific T cells. The antigens for these receptors are not known. The source material was cultured PBMCs, sampled from culture after CMV antigen stimulation. These receptors originate from a human donor in good health (CMV status not recorded). Some clones in this sample may be carry-over from other donors' samples.

The sample holds a few counts of this clonotype. This sequence joins TRBV19 and TRBJ1-3, with D unclear. Trimming left V 1 base short and J 0 bases short, with 13 bases between. Per germline, CDR1 LNHDA and CDR2 SQIVND (reference sequence). The CDR3 has 17 amino acids. CDR3 DNA: TGTGCCAGTAGTATAGGGGCGACGGCCGGCTCTGGAAACACCATATATTTT. Encoded protein: CASSIGATAGSGNTIYF.

This clonotype was counted a few times. The V call is TRBV5-5, the J call TRBJ1-2; D not certain. V was pared by 0 bases and J by 9 bases, with 12 bases between. Germline loops: CDR1 SGHKS, CDR2 YYEKEE (reference sequence). The CDR3 is 13 residues long. The CDR3 loop reads CASSLDRIRRYTF. Here the CDR3 DNA reads TGTGCCAGCAGCTTGGATCGGATCCGCCGCTACACCTTC.

V gene TRBV4-3 combines with J gene TRBJ1-6, with D maybe TRBD1 (5 bases). V shed 0 bases and J shed 5 bases, with 11 bases lying between them. In germline, CDR1 is LGHNA, CDR2 YSLEER. This CDR3 spans 16 amino acids. The CDR3: CASSQDFGRDNSPLHF. The CDR3 region has the DNA TGCGCCAGCAGCCAAGATTTCGGCAGGGATAATTCACCCCTCCACTTT.

The chain has TRBV4-1 and TRBJ2-3, with 9 bases matching TRBD2. Germline assignment: CDR1 MGHRA and CDR2 YSYEKL. The junction had 4 bases not matched to a gene; V was cut back by 2 bases and J by 4 bases. The CDR3 loop spans 15 amino acids. The CDR3 DNA sequence: TGCGCCAGCAGCCAACTAGCGGGACTGGCAGATACGCAGTATTTT. Its protein product is CASSQLAGLADTQYF.

CDR3 region: CASTPSGVQYNEQFF. The DNA for the CDR3 is TGTGCCAGCACGCCGTCGGGAGTCCAATACAATGAGCAGTTCTTC. V usage is TRBV12-3 or TRBV12-4 and J usage is TRBJ2-1; tentative D call: TRBD2 (6 bases). The CDR3 totals 15 residues. Trimming removed 7 bases from V and 4 bases from J, with 17 bases in between.

The genes are TRBV15 and TRBJ2-2, with D tentatively TRBD2 (5 bases). CDR1 and CDR2 from the germline V gene are LNHNV and YYDKDF (reference sequence). This CDR3 contains 16 residues. The V end lost 5 bases, the J end lost 5 bases, and 18 bases lay between the germline ends. This CDR3 reads CATSGLEGSWTGELFF. The DNA for the CDR3 is TGTGCCACCAGCGGGTTAGAGGGCAGTTGGACCGGGGAGCTGTTTTTT.

This clonotype appeared a few times. The rearrangement links TRBV6-2 or TRBV6-3 to TRBJ2-5; D gene unclear. The ends were cut back, 0 bases at V and 6 bases at J, with 11 bases in the middle. The CDR3 runs to 14 residues. The germline gives CDR1 MNHEY, CDR2 SVGEGT. The CDR3 region has the DNA TGTGCCAGCAGTTACTCGAGTCTTATCCAGACCCAGTACTTC. It translates to CASSYSSLIQTQYF.

This clonotype was seen only a few times. The chain uses TRBV7-9 and TRBJ2-3, with a tentative D call TRBD2 (7 bases). Germline V gene data show CDR1 as SEHNR and CDR2 as FQNEAQ (reference sequence). The V gene lost 7 bases and the J gene lost 3 bases, with 17 bases spanning the gap. This CDR3 has 15 amino acids. DNA of the CDR3: TGTGCCAGCACCCACAGGGAGCGGGATACAGATACGCAGTATTTT. Amino acid sequence: CASTHRERDTDTQYF.

The J gene is TRBJ2-7, the V gene TRBV7-2; 7 bases fit TRBD2. Germline trimming cut 5 bases from V and 2 bases from J; bases unmatched to any gene: 0. CDR1 and CDR2 from the germline V gene are SGHTA and FQGNSA. The CDR3 has 12 residues. Written as DNA, the CDR3 is TGTGCCAGCAGCGGGGGGGCCTACGAGCAGTACGTC. This sequence encodes CASSGGAYEQYV.

A few counts support this clonotype. The chain carries TRBV6-8 and TRBJ2-1; 8 bases are a match to TRBD2. J was trimmed by 6 bases and V by 7 bases; bases with no gene match: 11. Germline V gene sequence: CDR1 MNHGY, CDR2 SAAAGT. This CDR3 has 15 amino acids. CDR3 nucleotide sequence: TGTGCCAGCACCGGGGGGGGGAGTCGTCGCAATGAGCAGTTCTTC. Its protein product is CASTGGGSRRNEQFF.

This sequence joins TRBV28 and TRBJ1-5; 7 nucleotides agree with TRBD1. J lost 7 bases, V lost 8 bases, and 5 bases had no gene match. This CDR3 comprises 12 residues. Germline V lookup: CDR1 MDHEN, CDR2 SYDVKM. CDR3 DNA: TGTGCCAGCCGGCGGGACAGACAGCCCCAGCATTTT. The encoded protein is CASRRDRQPQHF. Looking up the rest from reference TRBV28 and TRBJ1-5 gives the full variable domain: DVKVTQSSRYLVKRTGEKVFLECVQDMDHENMFWYRQDPGLGLRLIYFSYDVKMKEKGDIPEGYSVSREKKERFSLILESASTNQTSMYLCASRRDRQPQHFGDGTRLSIL.

The chain uses TRBV4-1 and TRBJ1-2; 9 nucleotides align to TRBD1. The CDR3 is 15 amino acids. V lost 4 bases and J lost 8; bases outside the gene matches: 11. Per the germline V gene, CDR1 is MGHRA and CDR2 is YSYEKL. DNA of the CDR3: TGCGCCAGCAGCCCGACAGGGGGGAGTCTATTCGGCTACACCTTC. Translating gives CASSPTGGSLFGYTF.

The rearrangement links TRBV14 to TRBJ1-1; D is unresolved. V lost 1 base and J lost 5, with 11 bases in between. Germline CDR1 reads SGHDN; CDR2 reads FVKESK. The CDR3 spans 14 residues. The CDR3 DNA reads as TGTGCCAGCAGCCAAGCTAGAATCGGTACTGAAGCTTTCTTT. Amino acid sequence: CASSQARIGTEAFF.

This sequence joins TRBV5-6 and TRBJ1-4; TRBD1 aligns across 8 bases. This CDR3 comprises 14 residues. Germline V gives CDR1 SGHDT, CDR2 YYEEEE. The junction had 4 bases not matched to a gene; V was cut back by 4 bases and J by 5 bases. In nucleotides, the CDR3 is TGTGCCAGCAGCACACGGACAGGGAATGAAAAACTGTTTTTT. This sequence encodes CASSTRTGNEKLFF.

This sequence joins TRBV20-1 and TRBJ2-3, with 12 bases fitting TRBD2. The CDR3 runs to 17 residues. Germline CDR1 reads DFQATT; CDR2 reads SNEGSKA (reference sequence). With V trimmed by 4 bases and J by 8 bases, 16 bases remained unmatched. In DNA, the CDR3 is TGCAGTGCTACCTCGCGAGGACTAGCGGGGCCCCGGGGTACGCAGTATTTT. Its translation is CSATSRGLAGPRGTQYF.

The chain joins TRBV2 to TRBJ2-5, with 12 bases matching TRBD2. The V gene's germline CDR1 is SNHLY and CDR2 FYNNEI. V lost 6 bases and J lost 0; bases outside the gene matches: 2. The CDR3 totals 15 residues. DNA for the CDR3: TGTGCCAGCAGGAGGACTAGCGGGAACCAAGAGACCCAGTACTTC. Protein product: CASRRTSGNQETQYF.

This chain uses TRBV6-1 with TRBJ1-5; TRBD1 aligns across 10 bases. Germline values: CDR1 MNHNS, CDR2 SASEGT. This CDR3 comprises 14 residues. With V trimmed by 6 bases and J by 6 bases, 5 bases remained unmatched. The CDR3 region is CASSDGTGVQPQHF. In DNA, the CDR3 is TGTGCCAGCAGCGACGGGACAGGGGTTCAGCCCCAGCATTTT.

This clonotype was found a few times. As DNA, the CDR3 is TGTGCCAGCAGCAAACTCCGGGGGCTTAGGACATACGAGCAGTACTTC. Translation gives CASSKLRGLRTYEQYF. The J gene is TRBJ2-7, the V gene TRBV28, with D possibly being TRBD1 or TRBD2 (6 bases each). Trimming left V 6 bases short and J 4 bases short, with 22 bases between. The CDR3 spans 16 residues. Per germline, CDR1 MDHEN and CDR2 SYDVKM.

This clonotype was counted only a few times. CDR3: CASSLAVSGSDTQYF. The CDR3 DNA sequence: TGTGCCAGCAGCTTAGCTGTTAGCGGGTCAGATACGCAGTATTTT. The V call is TRBV7-2, the J call TRBJ2-3, with 7 bases that match TRBD2. V was clipped by 0 bases and J by 4 bases; unmatched bases: 4. The CDR3 loop spans 15 amino acids. Germline V gene sequence: CDR1 SGHTA, CDR2 FQGNSA.

This chain links TRBV28 with TRBJ1-2; 7 nucleotides agree with TRBD1. Germline V gives CDR1 MDHEN, CDR2 SYDVKM. This CDR3 comprises 12 residues. The J segment lost 14 bases and the V segment lost 2 bases, leaving 8 bases of the junction unmatched. The CDR3 loop reads CASSLPTRGQTF. The DNA for the CDR3 is TGTGCCAGCAGTTTACCAACGAGGGGGCAGACCTTC.

The J gene is TRBJ1-5, the V gene TRBV18, with a tentative D call TRBD1 (6 bases). The V end was cut by 3 bases, the J end by 7 bases, with 13 bases between. This CDR3 is built from 14 residues. The germline gives CDR1 KGHSH, CDR2 LQKENI. CDR3 protein: CASSPLGGRQPQHF. The CDR3 DNA reads as TGTGCCAGCTCACCGCTAGGGGGGAGGCAGCCCCAGCATTTT.

To note about this clonotype: The junction departs from the called germline gene at one end, perhaps through a read error. The chain has TRBV6-6 and TRBJ2-3; 10 bases align to TRBD2. The germline gives CDR1 MNHNY, CDR2 SVGAGI (reference sequence). The CDR3 covers 16 residues. The CDR3 protein is CASSDSGLAETDTQYF. DNA of the CDR3: TGTGCCAGCAGTGACTCCGGACTAGCGGAAACAGATACGCAGTATTTT.

Only a few counts were recorded for this clonotype. CDR3 region: CASSLRQGRDEQFF. CDR3 bases: TGTGCCAGCAGCCTCCGACAGGGTCGGGATGAGCAGTTCTTC. The rearrangement links TRBV11-3 to TRBJ2-1; 7 bases map to TRBD1. From germline, CDR1 is SGHNT and CDR2 YENEEA. The CDR3 consists of 14 residues. Unmatched junction bases numbered 9, after V lost 5 bases and J lost 8 bases.

J is TRBJ2-1 and V is TRBV6-5, with 10 bases fitting TRBD1. Trimming cost V 4 bases and J 13 bases; bases outside gene matches: 4. The CDR3 runs 12 residues. The germline V gene has CDR1 MNHEY and CDR2 SVGAGI. The CDR3 here is CASSLRTGGQFF. The CDR3 region has the DNA TGTGCCAGCAGTTTGAGGACAGGGGGACAGTTCTTC.

V and J are TRBV28 and TRBJ1-1; 8 bases line up with TRBD1. Unmatched junction bases numbered 12, after V lost 4 bases and J lost 8 bases. This CDR3 contains 15 residues. Germline lookup yields CDR1 MDHEN and CDR2 SYDVKM. The CDR3 loop is CASSSTGTGVKEAFF. The DNA of the CDR3 is TGTGCCAGCAGTTCGACCGGGACAGGCGTCAAGGAAGCTTTCTTT.

CDR3 region: CASIGRTVSYNEQFF. Written as DNA, the CDR3 is TGTGCCAGTATTGGAAGGACGGTCTCCTACAATGAGCAGTTCTTC. The chain is built from TRBV19 and TRBJ2-1; D is ambiguous. The V end was cut by 7 bases, the J end by 0 bases, with 13 bases between. Germline CDR1 reads LNHDA; CDR2 reads SQIVND (reference sequence). CDR3 length equals 15 residues.

This clonotype was seen only a few times. V and J are TRBV5-1 and TRBJ1-6; D is uncertain. The CDR3 is 14 amino acids. V lost 5 bases to trimming and J lost 7 bases, with 13 bases between them. Germline lookup yields CDR1 SGHRS and CDR2 YFSETQ. DNA of the CDR3: TGCGCCAGCAGGCCCGAGGGCGTGAATTCACCCCTCCACTTT. Its translation: CASRPEGVNSPLHF.

In this sample, this clonotype turned up many times. The CDR3 loop is CASSPRTDINYGYTF. In nucleotides, the CDR3 is TGTGCCAGCAGCCCTAGGACAGACATTAACTATGGCTACACCTTC. This chain uses TRBV7-8 with TRBJ1-2; maybe TRBD1 (6 bases). From germline, CDR1 is SGHVS and CDR2 FQNEAQ. CDR3 length: 15 amino acids. V was pared by 5 bases and J by 1 base, with 14 bases between.